These T cell receptor beta chains were read from a single sample in a study of blood T cells in healthy people across ages. TCRdb recomputed calls from the 5' RACE reads with MiXCR, one row per CDR3 protein. Seen here are about 1.8 million distinct CDR3 sequences, around half observed once, and the top ten hold approximately 2%. The sample comprised blood. Source of these receptors: a woman aged 40-49 years in good health. Both conserved end residues are part of each CDR3. Fields, in order: clone size, J gene, D gene, V gene, CDR3 DNA, CDR3 protein. D genes are given only for firm matches. Expanded clones are given a class, and other clones once, few, many or no size at all.

NA,TRBJ2-5,NA,TRBV7-2,TGTGCCAGCAGCTTGAGCCAAGGGGTCTTAGAGACCCAGTACTTC,CASSLSQGVLETQYF
few,TRBJ1-2,NA,TRBV11-2,TGTGCCAGCAGCTCTACCCCTGGCTACACCTTC,CASSSTPGYTF
many,TRBJ1-2,NA,TRBV28,TGTGCCAGCAGTTTATTAACAGTCTCGAATGGCTACACCTTC,CASSLLTVSNGYTF
NA,TRBJ2-5,NA,TRBV5-4,TGTGCCAGCAGCAGGGAAGAGGGAGAGACCCAGTACTTC,CASSREEGETQYF
few,TRBJ2-3,NA,TRBV10-3,TGTGCCATCACGTCGCAAACGAACACAGATACGCAGTATTTT,CAITSQTNTDTQYF
NA,TRBJ2-3,NA,TRBV11-1,TGTGCCAGCGCGGAAGATCGACTATTCACAGATACGCAGTATTTT,CASAEDRLFTDTQYF
NA,TRBJ2-3,NA,TRBV7-2,TGTGCCAGCAGCATGAGCAGGGAGAGCACAGATACGCAGTATTTT,CASSMSRESTDTQYF
few,TRBJ1-2,NA,TRBV20-1,TGCAGTGCTAATTCTGGACCCTATGGCTACACCTTC,CSANSGPYGYTF
many,TRBJ2-3,NA,TRBV4-2,TGTGCCAGCAGCCAAGATTTCGGCGGAAACCGTGCGACGCAGTATTTT,CASSQDFGGNRATQYF
few,TRBJ2-5,TRBD2,TRBV7-2,TGTGCCAGCAGCCAAGGGGGACTAGCGGGGGTAGAGACCCAGTACTTC,CASSQGGLAGVETQYF
NA,TRBJ1-1,NA,TRBV29-1,TGCAGCGTGACCGGAGGGGAGGGTGAAGCTTTCTTT,CSVTGGEGEAFF
NA,TRBJ1-6,NA,TRBV20-1,TGCAGTGCTAGAGTCCCCGATAATTCACCCCTCCACTTT,CSARVPDNSPLHF
NA,TRBJ2-1,TRBD1,TRBV13,TGTGCCAGCAGCGTTAGACAGGGTACCTACAATGAGCAGTTCTTC,CASSVRQGTYNEQFF
NA,TRBJ2-3,TRBD2,TRBV6-5,TGTGCCAGCAGTTACTACTCCGGACTAGCGGGGGGGGTCACAGATACGCAGTATTTT,CASSYYSGLAGGVTDTQYF
NA,TRBJ2-1,TRBD2,TRBV4-3,TGCGCCAGCAGCCAGCAACTAGCGGGGGGGCATAATGAGCAGTTCTTC,CASSQQLAGGHNEQFF
NA,TRBJ1-6,NA,TRBV5-1,TGCGCCAGCAGCCCGGCGGGAGATAATTCACCCCTCCACTTT,CASSPAGDNSPLHF
NA,TRBJ1-2,TRBD1,TRBV7-9,TGTGCCAGCAGCGGACAGGGGGCGCAAAGCTATGGCTACACCTTC,CASSGQGAQSYGYTF
NA,TRBJ2-1,NA,TRBV6-2/TRBV6-3,TGTGCCAGCAGCCTAAGCCTCCTCGAAGGGAATGAGCAGTTCTTC,CASSLSLLEGNEQFF
few,TRBJ2-3,NA,TRBV24-1,TGTGCCACCAGTGGGACCTCGGGAGATACGCAGTATTTT,CATSGTSGDTQYF
NA,TRBJ1-2,NA,TRBV28,TGTGCCAGCAGTTACCCCCTCCCCGGGACCGAAGCCACCTATGGCTACACCTTC,CASSYPLPGTEATYGYTF
few,TRBJ1-2,NA,TRBV4-3,TGCGCCAGCAGCCAAGAGGGAAGGGCGGAGGCTATTTATGGCTACACCTTC,CASSQEGRAEAIYGYTF
NA,TRBJ2-1,TRBD2,TRBV6-2/TRBV6-3,TGTGCCAGCAGACCTAGCGGGGGGGCCCGTTACAATGAGCAGTTCTTC,CASRPSGGARYNEQFF
NA,TRBJ2-5,NA,TRBV6-6,TGTGCCAGCAGTTACGCAGGGGAGCGACAGACCCAGTACTTC,CASSYAGERQTQYF
NA,TRBJ2-7,TRBD2,TRBV2,TGTGCCAGCAGACAAGTCGGGGGGGGCTACAATGAGCAGTACTTC,CASRQVGGGYNEQYF
NA,TRBJ2-7,NA,TRBV10-1,TGCGCTACGAAGGGGGACATCCTCTACGAGCAGTACTTC,CATKGDILYEQYF
NA,TRBJ1-5,NA,TRBV6-2/TRBV6-3,TGTGCCAGCAGTTCCCTCTCACAACTCGATCAGCCCCAGCATTTT,CASSSLSQLDQPQHF
NA,TRBJ1-2,NA,TRBV4-2,TGTGCCAGCAGCCAAGAGCAACAGCCAGCTAACTATGGCTACACCTTC,CASSQEQQPANYGYTF
NA,TRBJ2-7,TRBD1,TRBV4-3,TGCGCCAGCAGCCGTTTCTTAACAGGGGGCGGGTCCTACGAGCAGTACTTC,CASSRFLTGGGSYEQYF
many,TRBJ2-7,TRBD1,TRBV15,TGTGCCACCAGCCGGGACAGGCAACTTTACGAGCAGTACTTC,CATSRDRQLYEQYF
NA,TRBJ1-2,NA,TRBV7-2,TGTGCCAGCAGCTTTCGAGCTATACCCTTCGGAGGCTACACCTTC,CASSFRAIPFGGYTF
few,TRBJ2-7,NA,TRBV27,TGTGCCAGCAGTCCACTTCCTCCCTACGAGCAGTACTTC,CASSPLPPYEQYF
NA,TRBJ2-5,NA,TRBV6-2/TRBV6-3,TGTGCCAGCGGCGACATGGGCCGCCCTTCTTGGTACCAAAAGACCCAGTACTTC,CASGDMGRPSWYQKTQYF
NA,TRBJ2-1,TRBD1,TRBV7-2,TGTGCCAGCAGCTCCCAGGGGGCCCTGGAATACAATGAGCAGTTCTTC,CASSSQGALEYNEQFF
NA,TRBJ2-5,NA,TRBV6-5,TGTGCCAGCAGTCGGGACTTCTCCCAAGAGACCCAGTACTTC,CASSRDFSQETQYF
once,TRBJ2-3,NA,TRBV28,TGTGCCAGCACCTGGGGCACTAGTCGGTATTTT,CASTWGTSRYF
many,TRBJ2-5,NA,TRBV5-1,TGCGCCAGCAGCACCGTGGCCCAAGAGACCCAGTACTTC,CASSTVAQETQYF